This TCR beta chain was identified during a study of blood T cell repertoires in COVID-19. Study-wide context: Samples of COVID-19 (acute and convalescent) were obtained from the United States, Italy and Spain. From T cells, B-cell-depleted T cells, or PBMCs came the material, which was cDNA or gDNA.

Methods used by the authors: By means of reference gene primer amplification, nucleated cell counts were estimated. The repertoire was sequenced with immunoSEQ multiplex PCR; TCRdb's copy has only in-frame clones and lacks some. V, J and clone size are those of that table, while D and trimming were read from the DNA. The sample has 98,000 or so clones; over 75% are singletons. Only one count was recorded for this clone. J gave up 7 bases and V 5 bases, and 16 bases lay outside the gene matches. The CDR3 is 16 residues long. Germline V gives CDR1 GTSNPN, CDR2 SVGIG (reference sequence). The chain employs TRBV30 and TRBJ2-1; 8 positions match TRBD2. This receptor was taken from a woman in her 70s with acute or convalescent COVID-19. The sequenced sample consisted of peripheral blood. The CDR3 spells CAWEAPSGGGSNEQFF. In DNA form, the CDR3 reads TGTGCCTGGGAGGCCCCCAGCGGGGGAGGATCAAATGAGCAGTTCTTC.